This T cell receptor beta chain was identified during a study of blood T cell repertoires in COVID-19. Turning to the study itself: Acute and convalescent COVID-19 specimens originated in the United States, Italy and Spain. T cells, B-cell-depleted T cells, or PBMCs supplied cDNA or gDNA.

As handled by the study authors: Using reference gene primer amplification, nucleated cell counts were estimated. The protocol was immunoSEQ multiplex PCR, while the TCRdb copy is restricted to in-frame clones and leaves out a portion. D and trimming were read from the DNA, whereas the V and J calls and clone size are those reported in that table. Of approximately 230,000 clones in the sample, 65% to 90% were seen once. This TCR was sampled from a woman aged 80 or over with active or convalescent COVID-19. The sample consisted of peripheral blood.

This CDR3 is CASTRAPTSGGASYNEQFF. The CDR3 DNA follows: TGTGCCAGCACTCGAGCTCCAACTAGCGGGGGGGCCTCCTACAATGAGCAGTTCTTC. The rearrangement links TRBV6-6 to TRBJ2-1; TRBD2 matches 13 bases. This CDR3 has 19 residues. The V gene end was trimmed by 7 bases and the J gene end by 0 bases; junction bases not matched to a gene: 12. CDR1 and CDR2 (germline): MNHNY, SVGAGI (reference sequence).